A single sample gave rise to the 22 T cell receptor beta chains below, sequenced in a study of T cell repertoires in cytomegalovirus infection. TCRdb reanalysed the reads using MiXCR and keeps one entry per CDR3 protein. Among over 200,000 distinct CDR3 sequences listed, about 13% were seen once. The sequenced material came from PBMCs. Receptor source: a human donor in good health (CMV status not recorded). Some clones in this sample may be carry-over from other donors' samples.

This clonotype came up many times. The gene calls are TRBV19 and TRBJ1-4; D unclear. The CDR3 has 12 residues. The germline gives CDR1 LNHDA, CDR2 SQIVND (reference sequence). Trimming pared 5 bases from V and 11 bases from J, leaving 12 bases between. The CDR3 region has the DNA TGTGCCAGTAGTTGGGCACCGGGGAAACTGTTTTTT. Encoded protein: CASSWAPGKLFF.

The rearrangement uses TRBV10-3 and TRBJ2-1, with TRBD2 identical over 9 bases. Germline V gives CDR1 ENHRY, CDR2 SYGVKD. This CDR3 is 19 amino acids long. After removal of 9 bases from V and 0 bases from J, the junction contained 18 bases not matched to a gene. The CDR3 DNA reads TGTGCCATAAATTCTAGACTAGCGGAGAGACAAAGCTCCTACAATGAGCAGTTCTTC. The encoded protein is CAINSRLAERQSSYNEQFF.

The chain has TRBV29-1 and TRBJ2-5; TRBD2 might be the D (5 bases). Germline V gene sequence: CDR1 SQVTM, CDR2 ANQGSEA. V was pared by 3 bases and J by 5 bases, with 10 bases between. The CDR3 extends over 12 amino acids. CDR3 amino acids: CSVDFASETQYF. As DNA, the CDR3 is TGCAGCGTTGATTTTGCTAGCGAGACCCAGTACTTC.

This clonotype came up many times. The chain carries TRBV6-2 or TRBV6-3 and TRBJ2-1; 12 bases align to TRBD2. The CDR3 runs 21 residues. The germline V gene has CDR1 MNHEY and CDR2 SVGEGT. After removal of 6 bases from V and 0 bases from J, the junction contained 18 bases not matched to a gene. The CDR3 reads CASRPGLAGITKTASYNEQFF. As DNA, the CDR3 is TGTGCCAGCAGACCTGGACTAGCGGGAATCACAAAGACCGCCTCCTACAATGAGCAGTTCTTC.

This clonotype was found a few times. The CDR3 sequence is CASSLGVWGLGTDTQYF. The CDR3, as DNA: TGTGCCAGCAGCTTAGGTGTCTGGGGGCTAGGCACAGATACGCAGTATTTT. This chain joins TRBV11-3 and TRBJ2-3; tentative D call: TRBD1 (6 bases). The germline CDR1 and CDR2 sequences are SGHNT and YENEEA. The CDR3 extends over 17 amino acids. Trimming removed 1 base at V and 1 base at J, with 15 bases between. Based on the CDR3 plus reference TRBV11-3 and TRBJ2-3, the full variable domain is EAGVVQSPRYKIIEKKQPVAFWCNPISGHNTLYWYLQNLGQGPELLIRYENEEAVDDSQLPKDRFSAERLKGVDSTLKIQPAELGDSAVYLCASSLGVWGLGTDTQYFGPGTRLTVL.

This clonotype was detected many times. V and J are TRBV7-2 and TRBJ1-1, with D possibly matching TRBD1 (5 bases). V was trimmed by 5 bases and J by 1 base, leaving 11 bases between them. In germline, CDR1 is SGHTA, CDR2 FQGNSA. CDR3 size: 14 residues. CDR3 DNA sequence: TGTGCCAGCAGCCGGGGGATAACGAACACTGAAGCTTTCTTT. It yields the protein CASSRGITNTEAFF.

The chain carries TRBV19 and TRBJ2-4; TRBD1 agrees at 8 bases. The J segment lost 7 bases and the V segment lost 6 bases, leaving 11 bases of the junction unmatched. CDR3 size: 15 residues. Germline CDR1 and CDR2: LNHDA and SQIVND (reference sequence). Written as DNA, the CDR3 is TGTGCCAGTAGGGACAGAACAGGGGGAAGGAACATTCAGTACTTC. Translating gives CASRDRTGGRNIQYF.

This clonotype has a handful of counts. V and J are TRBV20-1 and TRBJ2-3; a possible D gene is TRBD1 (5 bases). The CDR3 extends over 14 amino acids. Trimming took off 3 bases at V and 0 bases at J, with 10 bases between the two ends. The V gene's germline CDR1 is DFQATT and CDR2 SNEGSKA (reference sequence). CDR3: CSASGSGSTDTQYF. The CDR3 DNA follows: TGCAGTGCTAGTGGGTCAGGGAGCACAGATACGCAGTATTTT.

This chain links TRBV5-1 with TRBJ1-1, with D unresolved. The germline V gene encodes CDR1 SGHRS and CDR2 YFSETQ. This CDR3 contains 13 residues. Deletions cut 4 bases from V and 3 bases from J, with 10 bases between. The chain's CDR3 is CASSRYQDTEAFF. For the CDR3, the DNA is TGCGCCAGCAGCCGCTACCAGGACACTGAAGCTTTCTTT.

CDR3 protein: CASSLARVGNQPQHF. The CDR3 bases are TGTGCCAGCAGCTTGGCCAGGGTGGGCAATCAGCCCCAGCATTTT. The chain joins TRBV7-9 to TRBJ1-5, with D possibly TRBD1 on 5 matching bases. The CDR3 sequence is 15 residues long. V was clipped by 3 bases and J by 2 bases, with 11 bases between them. CDR1 SEHNR and CDR2 FQNEAQ come from the germline V gene (reference sequence).

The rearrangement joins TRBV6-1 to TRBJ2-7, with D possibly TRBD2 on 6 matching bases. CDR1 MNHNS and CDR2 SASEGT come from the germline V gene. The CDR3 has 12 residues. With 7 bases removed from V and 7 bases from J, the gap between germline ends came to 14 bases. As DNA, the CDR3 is TGTGCCAGCATTCACTACGGAGGGGAGCAGTACTTC. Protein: CASIHYGGEQYF.

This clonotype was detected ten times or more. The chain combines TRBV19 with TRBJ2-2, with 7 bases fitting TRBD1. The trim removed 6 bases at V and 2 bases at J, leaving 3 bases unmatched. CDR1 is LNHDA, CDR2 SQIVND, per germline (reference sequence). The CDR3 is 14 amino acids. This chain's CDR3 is CASSGTANTGELFF. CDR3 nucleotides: TGTGCCAGTAGCGGGACAGCCAACACCGGGGAGCTGTTTTTT.

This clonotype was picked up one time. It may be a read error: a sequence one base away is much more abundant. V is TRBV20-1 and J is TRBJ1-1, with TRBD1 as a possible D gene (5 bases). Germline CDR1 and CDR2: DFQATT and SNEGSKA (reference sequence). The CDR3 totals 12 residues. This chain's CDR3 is CSAIRGGTEALF. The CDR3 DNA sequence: TGCAGTGCTATCCGGGGCGGGACTGAAGCTTTGTTT.

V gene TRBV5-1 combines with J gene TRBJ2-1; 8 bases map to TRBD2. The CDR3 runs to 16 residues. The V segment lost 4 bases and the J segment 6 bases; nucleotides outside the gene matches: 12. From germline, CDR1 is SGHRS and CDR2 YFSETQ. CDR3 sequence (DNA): TGCGCCAGCAGCCCAAACCCCGGGACTAGTAGCAATGAGCAGTTCTTC. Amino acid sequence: CASSPNPGTSSNEQFF.

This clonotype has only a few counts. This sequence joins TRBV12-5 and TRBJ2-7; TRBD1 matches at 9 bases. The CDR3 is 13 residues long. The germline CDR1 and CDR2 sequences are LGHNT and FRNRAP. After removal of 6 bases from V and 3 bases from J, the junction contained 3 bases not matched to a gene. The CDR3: CASGLDRGYEQYF. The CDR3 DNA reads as TGTGCTAGTGGCCTGGACAGGGGCTACGAGCAGTACTTC.

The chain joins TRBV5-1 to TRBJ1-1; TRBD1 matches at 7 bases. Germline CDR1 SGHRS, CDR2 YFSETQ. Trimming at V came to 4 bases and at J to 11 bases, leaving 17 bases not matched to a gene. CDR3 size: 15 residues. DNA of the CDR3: TGCGCCAGCAGCGTCCAGACAGGGTTAATAAACGCCGCTTTCTTT. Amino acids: CASSVQTGLINAAFF.

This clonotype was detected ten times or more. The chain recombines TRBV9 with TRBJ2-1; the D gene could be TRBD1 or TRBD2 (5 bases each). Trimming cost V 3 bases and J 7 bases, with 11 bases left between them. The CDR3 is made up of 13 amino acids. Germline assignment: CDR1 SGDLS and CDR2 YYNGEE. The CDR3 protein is CASSAGPRNEQFF. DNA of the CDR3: TGTGCCAGCAGCGCGGGGCCGAGGAATGAGCAGTTCTTC.

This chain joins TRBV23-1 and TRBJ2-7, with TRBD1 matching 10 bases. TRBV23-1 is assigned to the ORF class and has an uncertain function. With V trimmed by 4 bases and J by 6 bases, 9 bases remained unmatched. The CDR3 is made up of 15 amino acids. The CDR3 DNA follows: TGCGCCAGCAGTCCCGTCGACAGGGGGCGGGTCGAGCAGTACTTC. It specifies CASSPVDRGRVEQYF.

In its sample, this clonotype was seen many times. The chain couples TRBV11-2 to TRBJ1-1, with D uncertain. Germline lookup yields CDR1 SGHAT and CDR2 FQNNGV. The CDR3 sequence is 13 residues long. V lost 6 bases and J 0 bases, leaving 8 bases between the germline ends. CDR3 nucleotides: TGTGCCAGCAGTTCAAGACTGAACACTGAAGCTTTCTTT. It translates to CASSSRLNTEAFF.

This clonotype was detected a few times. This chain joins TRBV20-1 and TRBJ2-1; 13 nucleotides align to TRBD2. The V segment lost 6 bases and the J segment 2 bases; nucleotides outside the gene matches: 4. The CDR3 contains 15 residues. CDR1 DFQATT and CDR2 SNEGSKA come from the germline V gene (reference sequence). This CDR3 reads CSALGLAGTYNEQFF. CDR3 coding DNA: TGCAGTGCCTTGGGACTAGCGGGAACCTACAATGAGCAGTTCTTC.

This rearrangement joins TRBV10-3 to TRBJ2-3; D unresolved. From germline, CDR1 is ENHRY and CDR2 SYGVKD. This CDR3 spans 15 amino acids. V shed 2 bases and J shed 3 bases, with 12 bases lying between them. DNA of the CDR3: TGTGCCATCAGTGAGGGGTCCGACTCGACAGATACGCAGTATTTT. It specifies CAISEGSDSTDTQYF.

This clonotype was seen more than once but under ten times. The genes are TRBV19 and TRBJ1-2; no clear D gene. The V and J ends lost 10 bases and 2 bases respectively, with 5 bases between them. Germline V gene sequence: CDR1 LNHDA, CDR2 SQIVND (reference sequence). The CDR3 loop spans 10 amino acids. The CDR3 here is CATENYGYTF. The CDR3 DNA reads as TGTGCCACCGAAAACTATGGCTACACCTTC.